A single sample gave rise to the 30 T cell receptor beta chains below, sequenced in a study of blood T cells in healthy people across ages. The authors ran a second PCR of about 6 to 11 cycles using a sample-barcoded 5' primer and a J-beta primer mix. One entry per CDR3 protein results from TCRdb running MiXCR on the 5' RACE reads. The sample lists about 640,000 distinct CDR3 sequences; under 65% were seen once. Sample: blood. The receptors derive from a man in his 60s in good health.

This clonotype was detected a few times. The chain employs TRBV29-1 and TRBJ2-5; the D is unclear. The length of the CDR3 is 12 residues. Trimming left V 4 bases short and J 2 bases short, with 8 bases between. CDR1 is SQVTM, CDR2 ANQGSEA, per germline. The CDR3 DNA reads as TGCAGCGTTGTATTAACTCAAGAGACCCAGTACTTC. Translating it yields CSVVLTQETQYF.

V and J are TRBV4-1 and TRBJ2-6; no reliable D call. The CDR3 length is 11 residues. V was trimmed by 1 base and J by 12 bases, leaving 4 bases between them. CDR1 is MGHRA, CDR2 YSYEKL, per germline. This CDR3 is CASSQGAVLTF. CDR3 DNA: TGCGCCAGCAGCCAAGGGGCCGTCCTGACTTTC.

J is TRBJ2-4 and V is TRBV27; 8 nucleotides match TRBD1. This CDR3 is 14 amino acids long. Trimming took 6 bases from V and 6 from J; bases not matched to a gene: 7. Looked up from germline, CDR1 is MNHEY and CDR2 is SMNVEV (reference sequence). Here the CDR3 reads CASSSGQGRNIQYF. The CDR3 DNA follows: TGTGCCAGCAGCTCCGGACAGGGAAGAAACATTCAGTACTTC.

The chain carries TRBV27 and TRBJ1-2; D is uncertain. The germline gives CDR1 MNHEY, CDR2 SMNVEV (reference sequence). This CDR3 has 15 residues. Trimming removed 6 bases at V and 0 bases at J, with 14 bases between. The CDR3 here is CASSPSWNANYGYTF. DNA of the CDR3: TGTGCCAGCAGCCCCAGTTGGAACGCTAACTATGGCTACACCTTC.

CDR3 sequence: CAISESTGINYGYTF. The CDR3 DNA reads as TGTGCCATCAGTGAGTCGACAGGGATTAACTATGGCTACACCTTC. The V gene is TRBV10-3, the J gene TRBJ1-2; 7 bases are a match to TRBD1. Germline loops: CDR1 ENHRY, CDR2 SYGVKD. After removal of 0 bases from V and 1 base from J, the junction contained 2 bases not matched to a gene. CDR3 length: 15 amino acids.

The chain recombines TRBV6-2 or TRBV6-3 with TRBJ1-2; no clear D gene. This CDR3 is built from 13 residues. Trimming left V 2 bases short and J 4 bases short, with 8 bases between. Germline CDR1 is MNHEY and CDR2 is SVGEGT. The CDR3 reads CASSYREIYGYTF. CDR3 coding DNA: TGTGCCAGCAGTTACCGGGAAATCTATGGCTACACCTTC.

In its sample, this clonotype was seen many times. The chain carries TRBV6-6 and TRBJ2-4; 7 positions match TRBD1. Trimming cost V 8 bases and J 6 bases; bases outside gene matches: 16. CDR3 size: 16 residues. Germline CDR1 MNHNY, CDR2 SVGAGI (reference sequence). Written as DNA, the CDR3 is TGTGCCAGCGGTGCCCTAGCCTCAGGGGGTACAAACATTCAGTACTTC. Translated: CASGALASGGTNIQYF.

The CDR3 reads CASSLGRAPQHF. The CDR3 region has the DNA TGTGCCAGCAGCTTAGGGAGGGCGCCCCAGCATTTT. The chain joins TRBV7-2 to TRBJ1-5; D is ambiguous. From germline, CDR1 is SGHTA and CDR2 FQGNSA. Trimming pared 1 base from V and 9 bases from J, leaving 7 bases between. The CDR3 is 12 amino acids.

The chain is built from TRBV5-1 and TRBJ2-7; D unresolved. Germline CDR1 SGHRS, CDR2 YFSETQ. Trimming shortened V by 2 bases and J by 3 bases, and 12 bases separated the two germline ends. This CDR3 region has 14 residues. The CDR3 sequence: CASSFSLGRYEQYF. The CDR3 DNA reads TGCGCCAGCAGCTTCAGCCTAGGGCGCTACGAGCAGTACTTC.

This rearrangement joins TRBV28 to TRBJ2-5; the match to TRBD2 covers 12 bases. The CDR3 has 14 amino acids. The trim removed 5 bases at V and 4 bases at J, leaving 2 bases unmatched. Germline V lookup: CDR1 MDHEN, CDR2 SYDVKM. CDR3 DNA: TGTGCCAGCAGTCGGACTAGCGGGGTAGAGACCCAGTACTTC. It encodes CASSRTSGVETQYF.

V usage is TRBV10-2 and J usage is TRBJ2-5, with 8 positions matching TRBD1. Germline V gene lookup returns CDR1 WSHSY and CDR2 SAAADI. The V and J ends lost 6 bases and 1 base, in that order; junction bases with no gene match: 4. This CDR3 is 14 amino acids long. The CDR3 spells CASRPDRAQETQYF. The CDR3 nucleotides are TGCGCCAGCAGACCGGACAGGGCCCAAGAGACCCAGTACTTC.

The CDR3 DNA is TGCGCCAGCAGCCATCCGCTAGCCTTGCGGGAGCAGTACTTC. Translation gives CASSHPLALREQYF. The chain employs TRBV4-1 and TRBJ2-7; weak D call: TRBD2 (5 bases). This CDR3 is built from 14 residues. V dropped 3 bases and J dropped 7 bases, with 16 bases sitting between them. Germline values: CDR1 MGHRA, CDR2 YSYEKL.

This chain's CDR3 is CSDGRLRGWGSNYGYTF. The CDR3 region has the DNA TGCAGCGACGGGAGACTAAGGGGGTGGGGGTCCAACTATGGCTACACCTTC. The chain uses TRBV29-1 and TRBJ1-2, with a possible D match to TRBD1 (6 bases). Germline lookup yields CDR1 SQVTM and CDR2 ANQGSEA. The CDR3 contains 17 residues. V lost 7 bases and J lost 2, with 26 bases in between.

In this sample, this clonotype turned up a few times. V is TRBV5-1 and J is TRBJ2-1, with D uncertain. CDR1 is SGHRS, CDR2 YFSETQ, per germline. V gave up 4 bases and J gave up 12 bases, with 14 bases separating them. CDR3 length equals 12 residues. CDR3 nucleotide sequence: TGCGCCAGCAGCGAAAACACCTTAGGGCAGTTCTTC. Encoded protein: CASSENTLGQFF.

The chain joins TRBV11-2 to TRBJ2-1, with TRBD2 identical over 10 bases. CDR1 and CDR2 (germline): SGHAT, FQNNGV. The V and J ends lost 5 bases and 4 bases, in that order; junction bases with no gene match: 5. The CDR3 has 15 residues. CDR3 sequence reads: CASSQLAGIYNEQFF. In DNA form, the CDR3 reads TGTGCCAGCAGCCAACTAGCGGGAATATACAATGAGCAGTTCTTC.

The chain links TRBV15 to TRBJ2-3; tentatively, D is TRBD2 (6 bases). There are 16 residues in the CDR3. Per the germline V gene, CDR1 is LNHNV and CDR2 is YYDKDF (reference sequence). Deletions cut 1 base from V and 5 bases from J, with 16 bases between. The CDR3 region has the DNA TGTGCCACCAGCAGAGGGTGGGGCGGGGTGATAGATACGCAGTATTTT. Residues: CATSRGWGGVIDTQYF.

This chain uses TRBV7-6 with TRBJ2-5, with 9 bases identical to TRBD1. The CDR3 length is 14 residues. The germline V gene has CDR1 SGHVS and CDR2 FNYEAQ. Losses at the gene ends were 4 bases for V and 13 bases for J; bases not matched to a gene: 13. The CDR3 DNA reads as TGTGCCAGCAGCTCTCCGGGACAGGGATTTTCATGGTACTTC. Amino acid sequence: CASSSPGQGFSWYF.

The chain links TRBV24-1 to TRBJ2-3; 13 nucleotides match TRBD2. Trimming at V came to 3 bases and at J to 6 bases, leaving 11 bases not matched to a gene. This CDR3 has 18 residues. Germline assignment: CDR1 KGHDR and CDR2 SFDVKD. CDR3 loop: CATSDLSRTSGGKDTQYF. The CDR3 DNA follows: TGTGCCACCAGTGATCTGAGCCGGACTAGCGGGGGTAAGGATACGCAGTATTTT.

The chain joins TRBV11-2 to TRBJ1-4; 8 bases align to TRBD1. The CDR3 spans 14 residues. CDR1 is SGHAT, CDR2 FQNNGV, per germline. Trimming cost V 3 bases and J 7 bases; bases outside gene matches: 4. The CDR3, as DNA: TGTGCCAGCAGCTTCCAGGGGGCTCGTGAAAAACTGTTTTTT. Protein: CASSFQGAREKLFF.

The chain links TRBV20-1 to TRBJ2-7, with 8 bases aligning to TRBD2. The tail of the sequence fits TRBJ2-5 better, so the J call may be wrong. From germline, CDR1 is DFQATT and CDR2 SNEGSKA (reference sequence). This CDR3 contains 16 residues. The CDR3 is CSAMSGSLFVQETQYF. The CDR3 nucleotides read TGCAGTGCTATGAGCGGGAGTTTGTTCGTCCAAGAGACCCAGTACTTC.

This chain uses TRBV5-1 with TRBJ2-1; weak D call: TRBD1 (6 bases). The V end was cut by 0 bases, the J end by 7 bases, with 14 bases between. This CDR3 has 15 residues. Germline-derived CDR1 and CDR2 are SGHRS and YFSETQ. CDR3 residues: CASSLGSSGANEQFF. CDR3 sequence (DNA): TGCGCCAGCAGCTTGGGCTCTTCAGGGGCGAATGAGCAGTTCTTC.

The rearrangement links TRBV25-1 to TRBJ2-5; weak D call: TRBD1 (5 bases). The V and J ends lost 2 bases and 11 bases respectively, with 18 bases between them. CDR1 is MGHDK and CDR2 is SYGVNS in the germline V gene. The CDR3 is 14 amino acids. CDR3 nucleotide sequence: TGTGCCAGCAGTGAACCAGGGCAGACAAATGAGCAGTACTTC. This translates into CASSEPGQTNEQYF.

The chain employs TRBV7-9 and TRBJ2-3, with D uncertain. From germline, CDR1 is SEHNR and CDR2 FQNEAQ (reference sequence). Trimming removed 1 base at V and 1 base at J, with 9 bases between. The CDR3 has 15 amino acids. The CDR3 reads CASSLDVDGTDTQYF. CDR3 in DNA: TGTGCCAGCAGCTTAGATGTGGACGGCACAGATACGCAGTATTTT. Full variable domain (rest looked up from reference TRBV7-9 and TRBJ2-3): DTGVSQNPRHKITKRGQNVTFRCDPISEHNRLYWYRQTLGQGPEFLTYFQNEAQLEKSRLLSDRFSAERPKGSFSTLEIQRTEQGDSAMYLCASSLDVDGTDTQYFGPGTRLTVL.

The chain links TRBV11-2 to TRBJ1-2, with D uncertain. CDR3 length equals 15 residues. V lost 0 bases and J 2 bases, leaving 10 bases between the germline ends. Germline lookup yields CDR1 SGHAT and CDR2 FQNNGV. CDR3 coding DNA: TGTGCCAGCAGCTTAGAGGTGGGTCGGAACTATGGCTACACCTTC. This gives the protein CASSLEVGRNYGYTF.

Only one count was recorded for this clonotype. The chain recombines TRBV10-3 with TRBJ2-7; 8 bases are a match to TRBD1. The CDR3 has 13 residues. After removal of 6 bases from V and 7 bases from J, the junction contained 8 bases not matched to a gene. From germline, CDR1 is ENHRY and CDR2 SYGVKD. CDR3 nucleotides: TGTGCCATCAGCCACACAGGGGGAAGGGAGCAGTACTTC. This translates into CAISHTGGREQYF.

This chain uses TRBV29-1 with TRBJ2-2, with 13 bases aligning to TRBD2. The CDR3 has 14 amino acids. Germline V CDR1 and CDR2: SQVTM, ANQGSEA. Trimming at V came to 4 bases and at J to 5 bases, leaving 1 base not matched to a gene. CDR3 sequence (DNA): TGCAGCGTTGGGGGACTAGCGGGGACCGGGGAGCTGTTTTTT. It specifies CSVGGLAGTGELFF.

The rearrangement joins TRBV9 to TRBJ2-3; D remains ambiguous. This CDR3 is 13 amino acids long. V dropped 2 bases and J dropped 6 bases, with 10 bases sitting between them. Germline V gene sequence: CDR1 SGDLS, CDR2 YYNGEE. This CDR3 reads CASSVDIGDTQYF. The CDR3 DNA sequence: TGTGCCAGCAGCGTTGATATAGGGGATACGCAGTATTTT.

The chain employs TRBV3-1 and TRBJ2-2, with 11 nucleotides matching TRBD2. CDR1 and CDR2 (germline): LGHDT, YNNKEL (reference sequence). This CDR3 is 17 amino acids long. V was pared by 4 bases and J by 6 bases, with 10 bases of the junction left unmatched. The CDR3 sequence is CASSPTWVAGGPGELFF. CDR3 DNA sequence: TGTGCCAGCAGCCCCACATGGGTAGCGGGGGGGCCCGGGGAGCTGTTTTTT. The variable domain in full, completed from reference TRBV3-1 and TRBJ2-2, reads DTAVSQTPKYLVTQMGNDKSIKCEQNLGHDTMYWYKQDSKKFLKIMFSYNNKELIINETVPNRFSPKSPDKAHLNLHINSLELGDSAVYFCASSPTWVAGGPGELFFGEGSRLTVL.

The chain links TRBV4-1 to TRBJ1-2; 7 nucleotides agree with TRBD1. The V segment lost 6 bases and the J segment 3 bases; nucleotides outside the gene matches: 13. CDR3 length equals 16 residues. The germline V gene encodes CDR1 MGHRA and CDR2 YSYEKL. The CDR3 region has the DNA TGCGCCAGCAGTCCAGGACAGGCCAAAGGGGACTATGGCTACACCTTC. As protein: CASSPGQAKGDYGYTF.

V usage is TRBV6-6 and J usage is TRBJ1-2, with unresolved D. The CDR3 is 13 residues long. Germline CDR1 MNHNY, CDR2 SVGAGI (reference sequence). V shed 6 bases and J shed 7 bases, with 15 bases lying between them. DNA of the CDR3: TGTGCCAGCAGAAATGACCCCGGACCTGGCTACACCTTC. This gives the protein CASRNDPGPGYTF.